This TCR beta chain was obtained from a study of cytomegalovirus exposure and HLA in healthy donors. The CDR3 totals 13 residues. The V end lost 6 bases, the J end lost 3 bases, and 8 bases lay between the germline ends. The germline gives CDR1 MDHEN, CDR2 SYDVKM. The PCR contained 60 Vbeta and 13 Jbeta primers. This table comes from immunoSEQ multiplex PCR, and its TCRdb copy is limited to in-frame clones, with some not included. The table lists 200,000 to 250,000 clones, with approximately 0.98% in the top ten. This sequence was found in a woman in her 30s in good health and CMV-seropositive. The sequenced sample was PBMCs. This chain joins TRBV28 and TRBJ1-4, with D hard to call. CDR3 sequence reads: CASSPRANEKLFF. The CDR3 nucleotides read TGTGCCAGCAGCCCTCGGGCTAATGAAAAACTGTTTTTT.